This is a list of T cell receptor beta chains from one sample in a study of T cells in Graves' hyperthyroidism and ophthalmopathy. MiXCR, run by TCRdb on the multiplex PCR reads, gives a single entry per CDR3 protein. The sample holds 550,000 to 650,000 distinct CDR3 sequences, 11% to 15% seen once. The sample was blood. All receptors come from a woman aged 40 to 50 with Graves' hyperthyroidism. The CDR3 runs from the conserved cysteine through the conserved F or W. Fields, in order: J gene, D gene, V gene, clone size, CDR3 protein, CDR3 DNA. D genes are given only for firm matches. Clone size, where shown, is once, few, many, or a class for clones that have expanded.

J: TRBJ2-1
D: TRBD2
V: TRBV10-3
size: few
CDR3: CAITSGPSSNEQFF
DNA: TGTGCCATAACTAGCGGCCCTTCTTCCAATGAGCAGTTCTTC

J: TRBJ2-7
D: TRBD1
V: TRBV7-2
size: few
CDR3: CASSSYRDRGHEQYF
DNA: TGTGCCAGCAGCTCGTACCGGGACAGGGGCCACGAGCAGTACTTC

J: TRBJ1-6
D: NA
V: TRBV6-1
size: many
CDR3: CASSEGSSYNSPLHF
DNA: TGTGCCAGCAGTGAGGGTAGCTCCTATAATTCACCCCTCCACTTT

J: TRBJ1-5
D: NA
V: TRBV20-1
size: many
CDR3: CSAGGQILGINQPQHF
DNA: TGCAGTGCTGGGGGTCAGATTCTGGGAATCAATCAGCCCCAGCATTTT

J: TRBJ1-2
D: TRBD1
V: TRBV12-3/TRBV12-4
size: few
CDR3: CASSPGQGVGYGYTF
DNA: TGTGCCAGCAGTCCAGGACAGGGGGTGGGGTATGGCTACACCTTC

J: TRBJ2-3
D: NA
V: TRBV2
size: many
CDR3: CASREFGGTDTQYF
DNA: TGTGCCAGCAGAGAATTCGGGGGAACAGATACGCAGTATTTT

J: TRBJ2-1
D: TRBD2
V: TRBV5-5
size: few
CDR3: CASSLLVAGGYNEQFF
DNA: TGTGCCAGCAGCTTGCTGGTAGCGGGAGGTTACAATGAGCAGTTCTTC

J: TRBJ2-1
D: NA
V: TRBV18
size: many
CDR3: CASSPSQNSYNEQFF
DNA: TGTGCCAGCTCACCGTCGCAGAATTCCTACAATGAGCAGTTCTTC

J: TRBJ2-3
D: TRBD2
V: TRBV12-3/TRBV12-4
size: many
CDR3: CASSPGTSWRTQYF
DNA: TGTGCCAGCAGCCCAGGGACTAGCTGGCGTACGCAGTATTTT

J: TRBJ1-1
D: TRBD1
V: TRBV10-3
size: NA
CDR3: CASVDRANTEAFF
DNA: TGTGCCAGCGTCGACAGGGCGAACACTGAAGCTTTCTTT

J: TRBJ2-5
D: TRBD2
V: TRBV20-1
size: many
CDR3: CSASSSGQETQYF
DNA: TGCAGTGCTAGTAGTAGCGGGCAAGAGACCCAGTACTTC

J: TRBJ2-7
D: TRBD2
V: TRBV24-1
size: many
CDR3: CATSEGTSGEYEQYF
DNA: TGTGCCACCAGTGAGGGGACTAGCGGGGAATACGAGCAGTACTTC

J: TRBJ2-7
D: NA
V: TRBV7-7
size: many
CDR3: CASSPGTADGEQYF
DNA: TGTGCTAGCAGCCCCGGGACGGCGGACGGCGAGCAGTACTTC

J: TRBJ1-1
D: NA
V: TRBV7-3
size: many
CDR3: CASSPGASPNTEAFF
DNA: TGTGCCAGCAGCCCTGGGGCCTCCCCTAACACTGAAGCTTTCTTT

J: TRBJ2-1
D: TRBD2
V: TRBV5-1
size: few
CDR3: CASSSLAGGLDNEQFF
DNA: TGCGCCAGCAGCTCATTAGCGGGAGGTCTCGACAATGAGCAGTTCTTC

J: TRBJ1-1
D: TRBD1
V: TRBV28
size: many
CDR3: CASSLRTGGAGEAFF
DNA: TGTGCCAGCAGTTTGCGGACAGGGGGCGCCGGGGAAGCTTTCTTT

J: TRBJ2-5
D: TRBD1
V: TRBV25-1
size: NA
CDR3: CASSVGQNQETQYF
DNA: TGTGCCAGCAGTGTGGGACAGAACCAAGAGACCCAGTACTTC

J: TRBJ2-2
D: TRBD1
V: TRBV5-1
size: NA
CDR3: CASSLTGAYTGELFF
DNA: TGCGCCAGCAGCTTGACAGGGGCCTACACCGGGGAGCTGTTTTTT

J: TRBJ2-7
D: NA
V: TRBV28
size: many
CDR3: CASSRSGAALWLYEQYF
DNA: TGTGCCAGCAGTCGCTCCGGGGCAGCTCTTTGGTTGTACGAGCAGTACTTC

J: TRBJ1-6
D: NA
V: TRBV28
size: few
CDR3: CASSSRTGSSSYNSPLHF
DNA: TGTGCCAGCAGTTCAAGGACCGGGTCGAGCTCCTATAATTCACCCCTCCACTTT

J: TRBJ2-3
D: TRBD2
V: TRBV28
size: NA
CDR3: CASIKGLAADTQYF
DNA: TGTGCCAGCATCAAAGGACTAGCGGCAGATACGCAGTATTTT

J: TRBJ1-1
D: TRBD1
V: TRBV3-1
size: many
CDR3: CASSQGQGRTEAFF
DNA: TGTGCCAGCAGCCAGGGACAGGGGCGGACTGAAGCTTTCTTT

J: TRBJ1-1
D: NA
V: TRBV4-1
size: few
CDR3: CASSQDHSTTEAFF
DNA: TGCGCCAGCAGCCAAGATCACTCCACCACTGAAGCTTTCTTT

J: TRBJ2-3
D: TRBD2
V: TRBV7-8
size: many
CDR3: CASSLRLAGHSTDTQYF
DNA: TGTGCCAGCAGCTTAAGACTAGCGGGCCATAGCACAGATACGCAGTATTTT

J: TRBJ2-2
D: TRBD1
V: TRBV19
size: few
CDR3: CASSIRTGVGTGELFF
DNA: TGTGCCAGTAGTATTCGGACAGGGGTTGGCACCGGGGAGCTGTTTTTT

J: TRBJ1-1
D: NA
V: TRBV4-2
size: NA
CDR3: CASAEEFDTEAFF
DNA: TGTGCCAGCGCTGAGGAATTTGACACTGAAGCTTTCTTT

J: TRBJ2-4
D: TRBD2
V: TRBV5-4
size: NA
CDR3: CASSFSGKVSGGKNIQYF
DNA: TGTGCCAGCAGCTTTAGCGGGAAAGTGAGTGGCGGTAAAAACATTCAGTACTTC

J: TRBJ2-1
D: TRBD2
V: TRBV28
size: many
CDR3: CASSPRVGLEIYNEQFF
DNA: TGTGCCAGCAGCCCTAGGGTGGGACTAGAGATCTACAATGAGCAGTTCTTC

J: TRBJ1-1
D: NA
V: TRBV16
size: NA
CDR3: CASSQSRNTEAFF
DNA: TGTGCCAGCAGCCAAAGTCGAAACACTGAAGCTTTCTTT

J: TRBJ2-5
D: NA
V: TRBV28
size: many
CDR3: CASSFSGGVETQYF
DNA: TGTGCCAGCAGTTTTTCGGGGGGCGTCGAGACCCAGTACTTC

J: TRBJ2-5
D: NA
V: TRBV6-4
size: few
CDR3: CASSDSNPHEETQYF
DNA: TGTGCCAGCAGTGACTCGAACCCACATGAAGAGACCCAGTACTTC

J: TRBJ2-1
D: TRBD2
V: TRBV6-1
size: NA
CDR3: CASSPLGGSLNEQLF
DNA: TGTGCCAGCAGCCCACTGGGCGGGAGCCTCAATGAGCAGCTCTTC

J: TRBJ2-3
D: NA
V: TRBV7-2
size: many
CDR3: CASSYAARPDTDTQYF
DNA: TGTGCCAGCAGCTACGCTGCCAGGCCGGACACAGATACGCAGTATTTT

J: TRBJ1-5
D: NA
V: TRBV19
size: NA
CDR3: CASSNQYSNQPQHF
DNA: TGTGCCAGTAGTAACCAGTATAGCAATCAGCCCCAGCATTTT

J: TRBJ1-4
D: NA
V: TRBV9
size: NA
CDR3: CASRGETGKLFF
DNA: TGTGCCAGCAGGGGGGAGACAGGAAAACTGTTTTTT

J: TRBJ1-1
D: NA
V: TRBV7-2
size: NA
CDR3: CASSLVSQGWMENTEAFF
DNA: TGTGCCAGCAGCTTAGTAAGTCAGGGGTGGATGGAAAACACTGAAGCTTTCTTT

J: TRBJ2-7
D: TRBD2
V: TRBV10-2
size: few
CDR3: CASSPSAGVDTYEQYF
DNA: TGCGCCAGCAGCCCGAGTGCGGGAGTTGACACCTACGAGCAGTACTTC

J: TRBJ1-1
D: NA
V: TRBV29-1
size: many
CDR3: CSVEDGLFPGTEAFF
DNA: TGCAGCGTTGAAGATGGGCTTTTCCCGGGCACTGAAGCTTTCTTT

J: TRBJ2-1
D: TRBD2
V: TRBV7-2
size: many
CDR3: CASSLDPTTSGRMNNEQFF
DNA: TGTGCCAGCAGCTTAGACCCCACTACTAGCGGGAGAATGAACAATGAGCAGTTCTTC